The following is a T cell receptor (beta chain) sequence with its context. CDR1 and CDR2 (germline): SGHTA, FQGTGA. V dropped 2 bases and J dropped 3; count of bases not matched to a gene: 4. This CDR3 spans 15 amino acids. The source of the sample is a study of control samples from healthy donors and cancer patients. Data came from immunoSEQ multiplex PCR; TCRdb stores just in-frame clones and leaves some out. The sample lists some 200,000 clones; approximately 92% were seen once. The specimen was blood. This TCR came from a man aged 18 to 35 in good health. The rearrangement links TRBV7-3 to TRBJ2-3; 8 bases match TRBD1. CDR3 protein: CASSLVRGRTDTQYF. The CDR3 bases are TGTGCCAGCAGCTTAGTCAGGGGGCGGACAGATACGCAGTATTTT. The full variable domain, in which reference TRBV7-3 and TRBJ2-3 provide the parts outside the CDR3, is GAGVSQTPSNKVTEKGKYVELRCDPISGHTALYWYRQSLGQGPEFLIYFQGTGAADDSGLPNDRFFAVRPEGSVSTLKIQRTERGDSAVYLCASSLVRGRTDTQYFGPGTRLTVL.